This TCR beta chain was profiled in a study of cytomegalovirus exposure and HLA in healthy donors. Study-level information: Early release data held 85 million or so unique TCRs from HLA-typed donors.

Germline lookup yields CDR1 MNHEY and CDR2 SVGAGI. V was trimmed by 5 bases and J by 6 bases, leaving 20 bases between them. The CDR3 runs 15 residues. PCR was performed using 60 Vbeta and 13 Jbeta primers. Here immunoSEQ multiplex PCR was the method, and the copy in TCRdb shows in-frame clones only, minus some. The sample carries under 150,000 clones, approximately 80% recorded once. On this clone: Its antigen is not known.

Points from the study as a whole: CMV antigen specificity of a few CMV-associated chains was confirmed in vitro. Per published accounts, TCR beta sequences correctly predicted the HLA-A and HLA-B alleles of most subjects. TRBV6-2, TRBV6-3 and some other V segments were excluded as indistinguishable.

The rearrangement uses TRBV6-5 and TRBJ2-7, with D possibly TRBD2 on 5 matching bases. This clonotype was sampled from a man aged 18 to 29 in good health and CMV-seronegative. Sequencing input: PBMCs. CDR3 amino acids: CASSRTWTLSGEQYF. CDR3 nucleotide sequence: TGTGCCAGCAGTCGAACCTGGACTTTGTCAGGCGAGCAGTACTTC.